These 29 T cell receptor beta chains were all obtained from the same sample, sequenced in a study of blood T cell repertoires in COVID-19. Generated by immunoSEQ multiplex PCR, the TCRdb table keeps only in-frame clones and is missing some. The sample lists about 320,000 clones, 65% to 90% occurring once. The sample was PBMCs or T cells enriched from blood (not recorded which). The receptor set was obtained from a woman under 30 who had recovered from COVID-19.

The chain links TRBV28 to TRBJ1-6; D may be TRBD1 (5 bases). V lost 5 bases to trimming and J lost 7 bases, with 12 bases between them. There are 14 residues in the CDR3. Germline CDR1 is MDHEN and CDR2 is SYDVKM. The DNA for the CDR3 is TGTGCCAGCAGTCCCCCCCAGGGAAATTCACCCCTCCACTTT. It is translated as CASSPPQGNSPLHF.

This chain connects TRBV9 to TRBJ2-7, with 7 bases lining up with TRBD1. CDR3 length: 13 residues. Germline V gene sequence: CDR1 SGDLS, CDR2 YYNGEE. Trimming at V came to 3 bases and at J to 5 bases, leaving 5 bases not matched to a gene. Here the CDR3 reads CASSDGTEDEQYF. The CDR3 region has the DNA TGTGCCAGCAGCGACGGGACAGAGGACGAGCAGTACTTC.

The sample holds a few counts of this clone. As DNA, the CDR3 is TGCGCCAGCAGTGGGCGAGCCGGGGATACGCAGTATTTT. The encoded protein is CASSGRAGDTQYF. The gene calls are TRBV10-1 and TRBJ2-3, with D uncertain. CDR3 length equals 13 residues. Trimming cost V 4 bases and J 6 bases, with 11 bases left between them. In germline, CDR1 is WNHNN, CDR2 SYGVQD (reference sequence).

The CDR3 here is CATSDTSLAGDTQYF. The CDR3 nucleotides read TGTGCCACCAGTGATACTTCTCTAGCTGGCGATACGCAGTATTTT. This rearrangement joins TRBV24-1 to TRBJ2-3, with TRBD2 as a possible D gene (5 bases). The CDR3 runs 15 residues. V lost 3 bases and J 6 bases, leaving 15 bases between the germline ends. Germline-derived CDR1 and CDR2 are KGHDR and SFDVKD.

CDR3 amino acids: CASSLETGAYAFF. In DNA form, the CDR3 reads TGTGCCAGCAGCTTAGAAACAGGGGCTTACGCTTTCTTT. The chain uses TRBV7-9 and TRBJ1-1; 7 bases line up with TRBD1. V gave up 1 base and J gave up 11 bases; unmatched junction bases: 7. Germline V lookup: CDR1 SEHNR, CDR2 FQNEAQ (reference sequence). The CDR3 runs to 13 residues.

This chain joins TRBV10-3 and TRBJ2-5, with 7 bases aligning to TRBD1. The CDR3 is 15 residues long. J gave up 3 bases and V 5 bases, and 9 bases lay outside the gene matches. The V gene's germline CDR1 is ENHRY and CDR2 SYGVKD. CDR3 in amino acids: CAISPRTGHEETQYF. The CDR3 DNA reads as TGTGCCATCAGTCCGCGGACAGGACATGAAGAGACCCAGTACTTC.

V and J are TRBV5-1 and TRBJ2-2, with 7 positions matching TRBD1. Trimming took 3 bases from V and 5 from J; bases not matched to a gene: 4. The germline CDR1 and CDR2 sequences are SGHRS and YFSETQ. The CDR3 consists of 14 residues. CDR3 sequence reads: CASSSGTVTGELFF. CDR3 DNA sequence: TGCGCCAGCAGCTCCGGGACAGTTACCGGGGAGCTGTTTTTT.

As concerns this clone: Germline is not matched at one junction end, which may reflect a read error. V and J are TRBV11-2 and TRBJ2-7, with 9 bases matching TRBD1. Per the germline V gene, CDR1 is SGHAT and CDR2 is FQNNGV. The CDR3 contains 15 residues. The CDR3 region has the DNA TGTGCCAGCAGCTTAGCCGGACAGGGGACTGCGCCCGTCCACTTC. Translating gives CASSLAGQGTAPVHF.

The rearrangement joins TRBV6-5 to TRBJ1-1, with D possibly TRBD1 on 5 matching bases. CDR3 length: 14 residues. Germline V gene data show CDR1 as MNHEY and CDR2 as SVGAGI. Trimming took off 6 bases at V and 0 bases at J, with 11 bases between the two ends. CDR3 region: CASRTVQMNTEAFF. In DNA, the CDR3 is TGTGCCAGCAGGACAGTTCAGATGAACACTGAAGCTTTCTTT.

The chain employs TRBV28 and TRBJ1-5; the match to TRBD1 covers 12 bases. In germline, CDR1 is MDHEN, CDR2 SYDVKM. This CDR3 comprises 14 residues. V gave up 6 bases and J gave up 6 bases; unmatched junction bases: 3. DNA for the CDR3: TGTGCCAGCAGGGGACAGGGGGCTGGTCAGCCCCAGCATTTT. Translated, it gives CASRGQGAGQPQHF.

This clone was seen a few times. The chain links TRBV29-1 to TRBJ2-3; 7 bases fit TRBD1. CDR3 length equals 14 residues. Trimming at V came to 7 bases and at J to 2 bases, leaving 9 bases not matched to a gene. Germline V gene lookup returns CDR1 SQVTM and CDR2 ANQGSEA. CDR3: CSGGGRGITDTQYF. In DNA form, the CDR3 reads TGCAGCGGAGGGGGCAGGGGCATCACAGATACGCAGTATTTT.

The V and J genes are TRBV29-1 and TRBJ2-1, with a weak D call TRBD1 (6 bases). CDR1 is SQVTM and CDR2 is ANQGSEA in the germline V gene. The V end was cut by 3 bases, the J end by 0 bases, with 15 bases between. This CDR3 has 16 amino acids. The CDR3 DNA reads as TGCAGCGTTGAGAACCCTCAGGGGAGCTCCTACAATGAGCAGTTCTTC. Translation gives CSVENPQGSSYNEQFF.

This clone has more than one count but fewer than ten. The V and J genes are TRBV7-9 and TRBJ2-7; 11 bases map to TRBD2. The trim removed 2 bases at V and 6 bases at J, leaving 9 bases unmatched. Per the germline V gene, CDR1 is SEHNR and CDR2 is FQNEAQ (reference sequence). This CDR3 spans 16 amino acids. The CDR3, as DNA: TGTGCCAGCAGCTTAACCCTAGCGGGGGGCAGATTCGAGCAGTACTTC. Translated: CASSLTLAGGRFEQYF.

The rearrangement uses TRBV2 and TRBJ1-4; 7 bases line up with TRBD1. Germline assignment: CDR1 SNHLY and CDR2 FYNNEI. This CDR3 has 15 amino acids. J was trimmed by 7 bases and V by 5 bases; bases with no gene match: 10. This CDR3 is CASSRQGTPGEKLFF. CDR3 in DNA: TGTGCCAGCAGTCGACAGGGAACGCCGGGTGAAAAACTGTTTTTT.

This clone was detected once. In DNA, the CDR3 is TGTGCCAGCAGCGTAGGACTTCCGGGACTGGCCTACACCGGGGAGCTGTTTTTT. Protein: CASSVGLPGLAYTGELFF. The chain uses TRBV9 and TRBJ2-2; possibly TRBD2 for D (6 bases). The germline gives CDR1 SGDLS, CDR2 YYNGEE. Trimming left V 0 bases short and J 3 bases short, with 18 bases between. This CDR3 is 18 amino acids long.

The genes are TRBV5-1 and TRBJ2-2; D ambiguous. CDR1 is SGHRS, CDR2 YFSETQ, per germline. The ends were cut back, 4 bases at V and 5 bases at J, with 21 bases in the middle. CDR3 length: 17 amino acids. CDR3 residues: CASSEFPWLDNTGELFF. The DNA for the CDR3 is TGCGCCAGCAGCGAGTTCCCTTGGCTAGATAATACCGGGGAGCTGTTTTTT.

The genes are TRBV12-5 and TRBJ2-7; 12 bases fit TRBD1. Germline values: CDR1 LGHNT, CDR2 FRNRAP. The trim removed 4 bases at V and 6 bases at J, leaving 10 bases unmatched. The CDR3 covers 16 residues. The CDR3 spells CASGWEPGQGAIEQYF. The DNA for the CDR3 is TGTGCTAGTGGTTGGGAACCGGGACAGGGGGCGATCGAGCAGTACTTC. The full variable domain, completed using reference TRBV12-5 and TRBJ2-7, is DARVTQTPRHKVTEMGQEVTMRCQPILGHNTVFWYRQTMMQGLELLAYFRNRAPLDDSGMPKDRFSAEMPDATLATLKIQPSEPRDSAVYFCASGWEPGQGAIEQYFGPGTRLTVT.

The V call is TRBV19, the J call TRBJ2-7; perhaps TRBD1 as D (6 bases). Trimming removed 8 bases from V and 5 bases from J, with 22 bases in between. Germline V gene sequence: CDR1 LNHDA, CDR2 SQIVND (reference sequence). This CDR3 has 15 amino acids. Here the CDR3 reads CASQLSPDRGHEQYF. In DNA form, the CDR3 reads TGTGCCAGTCAATTAAGCCCGGACAGAGGCCACGAGCAGTACTTC.

V and J are TRBV18 and TRBJ2-3, with 7 bases lining up with TRBD1. This CDR3 spans 15 amino acids. From germline, CDR1 is KGHSH and CDR2 LQKENI. V shed 2 bases, J shed 2 bases, and the junction held 4 bases outside the gene matches. The chain's CDR3 is CASSPLGQPTDTQYF. As DNA, the CDR3 is TGTGCCAGCTCACCATTGGGACAGCCCACAGATACGCAGTATTTT.

This clone has a handful of counts. CDR3 sequence reads: CATSGQTGTANSPLHF. In DNA form, the CDR3 reads TGTGCCACCAGTGGTCAAACCGGGACAGCAAATTCACCCCTCCACTTT. This chain joins TRBV24-1 and TRBJ1-6, with TRBD1 identical over 7 bases. The V segment lost 5 bases and the J segment 7 bases; nucleotides outside the gene matches: 10. The CDR3 runs 16 residues. Germline values: CDR1 KGHDR, CDR2 SFDVKD.

About this clone: Other nucleotide sequences in the sample specify the same CDR3. The chain links TRBV5-1 to TRBJ1-1, with a weak D call TRBD1 (5 bases). Trimming removed 4 bases from V and 2 bases from J, with 15 bases in between. Germline lookup yields CDR1 SGHRS and CDR2 YFSETQ. This CDR3 is built from 15 residues. CDR3 coding DNA: TGCGCCAGCAGCCTAGGCGGGGGGTTAAACACTGAAGCTTTCTTT. It yields the protein CASSLGGGLNTEAFF.

This clone showed up just a few times. V is TRBV7-9 and J is TRBJ2-2; TRBD1 might be the D (5 bases). This CDR3 region has 14 residues. V lost 1 base to trimming and J lost 6 bases, with 9 bases between them. The germline CDR1 and CDR2 sequences are SEHNR and FQNEAQ (reference sequence). CDR3: CASSLVRGAGELFF. In nucleotides, the CDR3 is TGTGCCAGCAGCTTAGTAAGGGGCGCCGGGGAGCTGTTTTTT.

The V and J genes are TRBV6-4 and TRBJ2-5; tentatively, D is TRBD2 (5 bases). Trimming removed 3 bases at V and 4 bases at J, with 9 bases between. Germline V gene sequence: CDR1 MRHNA, CDR2 SNTAGT. The CDR3 totals 13 residues. As DNA, the CDR3 is TGTGCCAGCAGTGAAGGACTCGGAGAGACCCAGTACTTC. It codes for CASSEGLGETQYF.

This clone appeared a few times. This rearrangement joins TRBV9 to TRBJ2-1; D uncertain. Germline V CDR1 and CDR2: SGDLS, YYNGEE. V shed 0 bases and J shed 0 bases, with 10 bases lying between them. The CDR3 extends over 16 amino acids. CDR3 DNA: TGTGCCAGCAGCGTAGGGTATTCCAGCTCCTACAATGAGCAGTTCTTC. It specifies CASSVGYSSSYNEQFF.

The chain links TRBV10-3 to TRBJ2-1; maybe TRBD2 (6 bases). Looked up from germline, CDR1 is ENHRY and CDR2 is SYGVKD. The CDR3 is 20 residues long. The V gene lost 4 bases and the J gene lost 1 base, with 26 bases spanning the gap. CDR3: CAISGRFRGWRGDSYNEQFF. In DNA, the CDR3 is TGTGCCATCAGTGGGAGGTTTCGCGGATGGCGGGGCGATTCCTACAATGAGCAGTTCTTC.

This clone was detected only once. This chain joins TRBV29-1 and TRBJ1-2, with 8 bases lining up with TRBD1. This CDR3 has 12 amino acids. Trimming at V came to 7 bases and at J to 8 bases, leaving 9 bases not matched to a gene. The germline CDR1 and CDR2 sequences are SQVTM and ANQGSEA. The CDR3 coding sequence is TGCAGCGCTGACAGGGGCTCCGAAGGCTACACCTTC. Encoded protein: CSADRGSEGYTF.

This clone has more than one count but fewer than ten. The V and J genes are TRBV24-1 and TRBJ1-2; D uncertain. This CDR3 spans 13 amino acids. Between the trimmed V and J ends, which lost 4 bases and 7 bases, there was a span of 12 bases. The germline V gene has CDR1 KGHDR and CDR2 SFDVKD. The CDR3 bases are TGTGCCACCAGTGACCCCACGACGGGTGGCTACACCTTC. Encoded protein: CATSDPTTGGYTF.

This rearrangement joins TRBV18 to TRBJ2-2; TRBD1 matches 7 bases. The V segment lost 2 bases and the J segment 4 bases; nucleotides outside the gene matches: 10. Germline CDR1 is KGHSH and CDR2 is LQKENI. This CDR3 is 17 amino acids long. This chain's CDR3 is CASSPTGKGGATGELFF. The CDR3 bases are TGTGCCAGCTCACCAACCGGGAAAGGGGGCGCCACCGGGGAGCTGTTTTTT. The variable domain in full, completed from reference TRBV18 and TRBJ2-2, reads NAGVMQNPRHLVRRRGQEARLRCSPMKGHSHVYWYRQLPEEGLKFMVYLQKENIIDESGMPKERFSAEFPKEGPSILRIQQVVRGDSAAYFCASSPTGKGGATGELFFGEGSRLTVL.

The rearrangement joins TRBV29-1 to TRBJ1-5; D not resolved. The CDR3 loop spans 13 amino acids. Germline V gene data show CDR1 as SQVTM and CDR2 as ANQGSEA. The V gene lost 5 bases and the J gene lost 4 bases, with 12 bases spanning the gap. In DNA, the CDR3 is TGCAGCGTTCTCTCGGGAGCAAATCAGCCCCAGCATTTT. This gives the protein CSVLSGANQPQHF.